This T cell receptor (beta chain) originates from a study of OX40 agonist ivuxolimab in advanced cancers. Findings and limits, study-wide: In general, CD8+ T cells held more expanded clones than CD4+ did, on average.

The CDR3 spans 15 residues. Trimming removed 5 bases at V and 7 bases at J, with 18 bases between. The germline V gene has CDR1 SGHTA and CDR2 FQGTGA. About this clone: The target antigen is unknown.

Method: immunoSEQ multiplex PCR; TCRdb's copy keeps in-frame clones and lacks some. The sample records approximately 60,000 clones, nearly 85% being singletons. The sample consisted of CD4+ or CD8+ T cells sorted from blood, taken in a trial of the OX40 agonist ivuxolimab. This sequence joins TRBV7-3 and TRBJ2-1; the D call may be TRBD1 or TRBD2 (5 bases each). This receptor was taken from an adult with an advanced solid tumor such as melanoma, head and neck, liver or kidney cancer. Written as DNA, the CDR3 is TGTGCCAGCAGCCAGAGGGCAGGGTTCGGGAATGAGCAGTTCTTC. Amino acids: CASSQRAGFGNEQFF.